What follows describes a single T cell receptor beta chain. The record originates from a study of blood T cell repertoires in COVID-19. Seattle-derived patients entered the study during active infection and were followed longitudinally. In the source study's methods: Cell counts per sample came from amplifying reference gene primers. Assay: immunoSEQ multiplex PCR; the TCRdb copy retains only in-frame clones and omits some. V, J and clone size derive from that table, while D and trimming were established from the DNA sequence. There are about 150,000 clones in the sample; 65% to 90% occur only once, and 12% lies in the top ten. Trimming at V came to 0 bases and at J to 11 bases, leaving 5 bases not matched to a gene. Germline V gene sequence: CDR1 SGHDT, CDR2 YYEEEE. CDR3 length equals 14 residues.

The source of this sequence is a woman aged 60-70 years with COVID-19, enrolled during active disease. The V call is TRBV5-6, the J call TRBJ1-4; TRBD1 aligns across 9 bases. The sample was peripheral blood. The CDR3 region is CASSLDRGRPKLFF. The CDR3 DNA reads TGTGCCAGCAGCTTGGACAGGGGGCGACCCAAACTGTTTTTT.